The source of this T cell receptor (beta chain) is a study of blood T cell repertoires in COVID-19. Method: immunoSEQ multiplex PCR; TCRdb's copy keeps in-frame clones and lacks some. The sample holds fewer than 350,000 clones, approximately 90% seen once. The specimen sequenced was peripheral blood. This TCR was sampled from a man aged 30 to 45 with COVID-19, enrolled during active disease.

CDR3 nucleotide sequence: TGTGCCAGCAGTTTATTTGACAGTGAAGAGACCCAGTACTTC. Its protein product is CASSLFDSEETQYF. The chain uses TRBV28 and TRBJ2-5, with D tentatively TRBD1 (5 bases). V dropped 1 base and J dropped 3 bases, with 9 bases sitting between them. The CDR3 is 14 residues long. CDR1 and CDR2 (germline): MDHEN, SYDVKM.